This T cell receptor beta chain is from a study of Graves' ophthalmopathy and Graves' hyperthyroidism. Turning to the study itself: Blood was drawn at initial diagnosis, before any treatment. Whole-study findings and limits: From stable hyperthyroidism, ophthalmopathy was separated by a 13-signature model with around 90% sensitivity and roughly 84% specificity.

Amplification targeted the TCR beta CDR3 regions, with RNA transcripts as the source material. An initial RT-PCR round employing HTBI primers preceded a second-round multiplex PCR. TCRdb reprocessed the multiplex PCR reads with MiXCR, giving one entry per CDR3 protein. Of roughly 60,000 distinct CDR3 sequences in the sample, about half are singletons; the top ten hold roughly 5%. This clonotype has a count of ten or more. The antigen remains undetermined. Other autoimmune diseases, uncontrolled infections, pregnancy and lactation each led to patient exclusion. PBMCs had their origin in fresh peripheral blood (around 10 ml). Germline CDR1 and CDR2: SGHAT and FQNNGV. The V segment lost 6 bases and the J segment 6 bases; nucleotides outside the gene matches: 10. There are 15 residues in the CDR3.

The chain joins TRBV11-2 to TRBJ2-1; 8 positions agree with TRBD1. Material: peripheral blood. This clonotype was sampled from an adult woman with Graves' ophthalmopathy. The CDR3 here is CASRYGAGTGNEQFF. The CDR3 DNA sequence: TGTGCCAGCAGATATGGCGCGGGGACAGGCAATGAGCAGTTCTTC.